This entry concerns a single T cell receptor beta chain. This specimen belongs to a study of blood T cell repertoires in COVID-19. Study summary: The origin of the acute and convalescent COVID-19 samples was the United States, Italy and Spain. T cells, B-cell-depleted T cells, or PBMCs provided the cDNA or gDNA that served as material.

Per the original data handling: Amplification of reference gene primers provided the estimated nucleated cell counts. Using immunoSEQ multiplex PCR, the repertoire was profiled, and TCRdb retains in-frame clones only, with some absent. V and J calls and clone size come straight from that table; D and trimming were deduced from the DNA. The table has over 200,000 clones, about 83% seen once. The sample comprised peripheral blood. The receptor was derived from a man aged 35 to 55 with active or convalescent COVID-19.

The CDR3 reads CASSSRTGESSYNSPLHF. DNA for the CDR3: TGTGCCAGCAGCTCGAGGACAGGGGAGAGCTCCTATAATTCACCCCTCCACTTT. The chain combines TRBV13 with TRBJ1-6, with 9 bases identical to TRBD1. With V trimmed by 4 bases and J by 0 bases, 7 bases remained unmatched. This CDR3 has 18 residues. Germline V gene sequence: CDR1 PRHDT, CDR2 FYEKMQ (reference sequence).